This T cell receptor beta chain came from a study of response to subunit inactivated influenza vaccine. The germline CDR1 and CDR2 sequences are DFQATT and SNEGSKA (reference sequence). The CDR3 runs to 12 residues. TCRdb analysed the RT-PCR reads with MiXCR anew, one entry per CDR3 protein. The data show more than 700,000 distinct CDR3 sequences, 21% seen once. The rearrangement uses TRBV20-1 and TRBJ2-5, with no clear D. The specimen was PBMCs from blood, collected about 5 days after vaccination. The TCR was taken from a man aged 45-65 years who received an inactivated influenza vaccine. The CDR3 loop reads CRAFRDQETQYF. Written as DNA, the CDR3 is TGCAGGGCATTCCGGGACCAAGAGACCCAGTACTTC.